The 23 T cell receptor beta chains reported below all come from one sample, sequenced in a study of cytomegalovirus exposure and HLA in healthy donors. Sequenced by immunoSEQ multiplex PCR; TCRdb stores in-frame clones only, minus some. Of roughly 190,000 clones in the sample, about 83% were seen once. Material: PBMCs. The receptors come from a young woman in good health and CMV-seronegative.

The chain recombines TRBV30 with TRBJ2-2; D is possibly TRBD1 (5 bases). The CDR3 loop spans 14 amino acids. CDR1 GTSNPN and CDR2 SVGIG come from the germline V gene (reference sequence). Deletions cut 3 bases from V and 2 bases from J, with 10 bases between. For the CDR3, the DNA is TGTGCCTGGAGCCTAGGACATAACACCGGGGAGCTGTTTTTT. Translated, it gives CAWSLGHNTGELFF.

This chain connects TRBV7-7 to TRBJ2-1; unclear D gene. The CDR3 spans 15 residues. CDR1 SSHAT and CDR2 FNYEAQ come from the germline V gene (reference sequence). V was clipped by 5 bases and J by 1 base, with 12 bases between them. The CDR3, as DNA: TGTGCCAGCAGCGATGGGCGACGGTCCTACAATGAGCAGTTCTTC. Encoded protein: CASSDGRRSYNEQFF.

The chain links TRBV7-2 to TRBJ2-5, with TRBD2 matching over 9 bases. The V segment lost 4 bases and the J segment 3 bases; nucleotides outside the gene matches: 9. The length of the CDR3 is 16 residues. CDR1 and CDR2 from the germline V gene are SGHTA and FQGNSA. The CDR3 protein is CASSWPELAGKETQYF. Here the CDR3 DNA reads TGTGCCAGCAGCTGGCCAGAACTAGCGGGTAAAGAGACCCAGTACTTC.

The rearrangement joins TRBV5-6 to TRBJ2-1, with 7 bases aligning to TRBD1. This CDR3 region has 17 residues. V shed 1 base, J shed 4 bases, and the junction held 11 bases outside the gene matches. Germline assignment: CDR1 SGHDT and CDR2 YYEEEE. This CDR3 reads CASSLSRQGKNYNEQFF. The DNA for the CDR3 is TGTGCCAGCAGCTTGTCTCGACAGGGTAAAAATTACAATGAGCAGTTCTTC. The variable domain in full, with the rest retrieved from reference TRBV5-6 and TRBJ2-1, is DAGVTQSPTHLIKTRGQQVTLRCSPKSGHDTVSWYQQALGQGPQFIFQYYEEEERQRGNFPDRFSGHQFPNYSSELNVNALLLGDSALYLCASSLSRQGKNYNEQFFGPGTRLTVL.

Note on this clone: This CDR3 is also generated by other DNA sequences in the sample. V is TRBV6-4 and J is TRBJ2-2; unclear D gene. The germline V and J ends were trimmed by 6 bases and 3 bases, with 8 bases remaining between them. The germline V gene encodes CDR1 MRHNA and CDR2 SNTAGT. The CDR3 is 13 amino acids. This CDR3 reads CASSASDTGELFF. DNA for the CDR3: TGTGCCAGCAGCGCCTCGGACACCGGGGAGCTGTTTTTT.

The chain uses TRBV7-9 and TRBJ1-2, with 9 bases aligning to TRBD1. CDR3 length: 12 amino acids. With V trimmed by 5 bases and J by 12 bases, 7 bases remained unmatched. Germline CDR1 reads SEHNR; CDR2 reads FQNEAQ (reference sequence). In DNA form, the CDR3 reads TGTGCCAGCAGCACGGGACAGGGAACGCACACCTTC. Amino acids: CASSTGQGTHTF.

V gene TRBV9 combines with J gene TRBJ2-3; 9 positions match TRBD2. Germline V lookup: CDR1 SGDLS, CDR2 YYNGEE. The ends lost 0 bases at V and 0 bases at J; junction bases unmatched: 5. The CDR3 loop spans 17 amino acids. The CDR3 DNA reads as TGTGCCAGCAGCGTAGGAGGCGGGAGGGCTAGCACAGATACGCAGTATTTT. It specifies CASSVGGGRASTDTQYF.

The chain combines TRBV7-3 with TRBJ1-1; D is possibly TRBD1 (6 bases). The germline V gene has CDR1 SGHTA and CDR2 FQGTGA. V was shortened by 0 bases and J by 3 bases, with 14 bases between the two germline ends. The CDR3 consists of 16 residues. CDR3 coding DNA: TGTGCCAGCAGCTTAACGGAGACAGGCTCTGACACTGAAGCTTTCTTT. Translation gives CASSLTETGSDTEAFF.

The chain carries TRBV12-5 and TRBJ1-5, with 11 positions matching TRBD1. The length of the CDR3 is 17 residues. Per germline, CDR1 LGHNT and CDR2 FRNRAP. The trim removed 3 bases at V and 6 bases at J, leaving 10 bases unmatched. The CDR3 DNA sequence: TGTGCTAGTGGTTTCGGGACAGGGGGAAGATTAGGTCAGCCCCAGCATTTT. As protein: CASGFGTGGRLGQPQHF.

The rearrangement joins TRBV30 to TRBJ1-6; possibly TRBD1 for D (6 bases). The V end lost 8 bases, the J end lost 7 bases, and 21 bases lay between the germline ends. This CDR3 region has 15 residues. Germline V gene data show CDR1 as GTSNPN and CDR2 as SVGIG (reference sequence). In nucleotides, the CDR3 is TGTGCCAGTTCGACAGGCGATGGGAGAAATTCACCCCTCCACTTT. The encoded protein is CASSTGDGRNSPLHF.

V and J are TRBV7-8 and TRBJ2-7, with a possible D match to TRBD2 (5 bases). Germline V CDR1 and CDR2: SGHVS, FQNEAQ. The CDR3 has 16 amino acids. The V and J ends lost 3 bases and 5 bases respectively, with 20 bases between them. The CDR3 is CASSLRDPRGDDEQYF. The DNA of the CDR3 is TGTGCCAGCAGCTTGCGAGACCCCCGGGGTGATGACGAGCAGTACTTC.

The chain combines TRBV20-1 with TRBJ2-1, with D possibly being TRBD2 (5 bases). This CDR3 comprises 11 residues. Trimming cost V 6 bases and J 3 bases, with 6 bases left between them. Looked up from germline, CDR1 is DFQATT and CDR2 is SNEGSKA (reference sequence). The CDR3 DNA reads as TGCAGTGCACGGGACTACAATGAGCAGTTCTTC. It yields the protein CSARDYNEQFF.

This chain joins TRBV30 and TRBJ2-3; no reliable D call. This CDR3 is built from 11 residues. CDR1 and CDR2 from the germline V gene are GTSNPN and SVGIG (reference sequence). V was trimmed by 1 base and J by 4 bases, leaving 3 bases between them. CDR3 sequence (DNA): TGTGCCTGGAGTGGCGCAGATACGCAGTATTTT. Translating gives CAWSGADTQYF.

The chain combines TRBV4-1 with TRBJ2-7; TRBD2 aligns across 11 bases. CDR3 length: 15 amino acids. CDR1 is MGHRA, CDR2 YSYEKL, per germline. Trimming removed 4 bases from V and 4 bases from J; junction bases left unmatched: 6. Here the CDR3 DNA reads TGCGCCAGCAGCCTTTTAGCGGGAGGGCTATACGAGCAGTACTTC. Translating gives CASSLLAGGLYEQYF.

V and J are TRBV19 and TRBJ1-5, with TRBD1 as a possible D gene (5 bases). Per the germline V gene, CDR1 is LNHDA and CDR2 is SQIVND (reference sequence). Between the trimmed V and J ends, which lost 5 bases and 7 bases, there was a span of 24 bases. CDR3 size: 17 residues. The DNA of the CDR3 is TGTGCCAGTAGTGTGCGGTCCGGGACTCTCGATGGGCAGCCCCAGCATTTT. This sequence encodes CASSVRSGTLDGQPQHF.

The rearrangement links TRBV6-5 to TRBJ2-1; 9 bases match TRBD1. Germline CDR1 and CDR2: MNHEY and SVGAGI. There are 14 residues in the CDR3. The V segment lost 5 bases and the J segment 3 bases; nucleotides outside the gene matches: 2. The CDR3 DNA follows: TGTGCCAGCAGTGGACAGGGGTACTACAATGAGCAGTTCTTC. Translated, it gives CASSGQGYYNEQFF.

The V gene is TRBV6-4, the J gene TRBJ2-3, with 7 positions matching TRBD1. This CDR3 contains 16 residues. Germline loops: CDR1 MRHNA, CDR2 SNTAGT. Germline trimming cut 0 bases from V and 4 bases from J; bases unmatched to any gene: 7. The CDR3 spells CASSDSNQGGADTQYF. CDR3 bases: TGTGCCAGCAGTGACTCGAATCAAGGGGGCGCAGATACGCAGTATTTT.

The chain uses TRBV7-2 and TRBJ2-3; possible D gene TRBD2, 7 bases. CDR1 and CDR2 (germline): SGHTA, FQGNSA. The CDR3 totals 15 residues. Trimming left V 5 bases short and J 6 bases short, with 18 bases between. The DNA for the CDR3 is TGTGCCAGCAGCCGCTGGGGGGGGGCAGGGGATACGCAGTATTTT. It codes for CASSRWGGAGDTQYF.

The chain has TRBV10-2 and TRBJ1-2; D may be TRBD1 (6 bases). V was clipped by 4 bases and J by 0 bases, with 12 bases between them. Germline CDR1 is WSHSY and CDR2 is SAAADI. This CDR3 comprises 15 residues. The CDR3 coding sequence is TGCGCCAGCAGTGTGCCCGGGACAACTAACTATGGCTACACCTTC. Protein: CASSVPGTTNYGYTF.

The gene calls are TRBV7-9 and TRBJ2-7; D remains unclear. CDR1 and CDR2 from the germline V gene are SEHNR and FQNEAQ (reference sequence). Trimming took off 3 bases at V and 0 bases at J, with 6 bases between the two ends. The CDR3 contains 13 residues. The CDR3, as DNA: TGTGCCAGCAGCTTGAGGAACTCCTACGAGCAGTACTTC. Encoded protein: CASSLRNSYEQYF.

This chain joins TRBV2 and TRBJ2-1; the D is unclear. The CDR3 totals 15 residues. CDR1 SNHLY and CDR2 FYNNEI come from the germline V gene. V dropped 6 bases and J dropped 6 bases, with 18 bases sitting between them. The CDR3 nucleotides read TGTGCCAGCAGCGGGTTAAGAGGCGCTCCCAATGAGCAGTTCTTC. It yields the protein CASSGLRGAPNEQFF.

This clone has more than one count but fewer than ten. This chain joins TRBV30 and TRBJ1-5, with 7 bases that match TRBD1. V lost 1 base to trimming and J lost 6 bases; unmatched junction nucleotides: 9. This CDR3 spans 15 amino acids. The germline V gene has CDR1 GTSNPN and CDR2 SVGIG (reference sequence). CDR3 nucleotides: TGTGCCTGGAGTGCACCCGGGACAGCCGGTCAGCCCCAGCATTTT. This sequence encodes CAWSAPGTAGQPQHF.

In nucleotides, the CDR3 is TGTGCCAGCAGTTCCGACAGGGTAACTAATGAAAAACTGTTTTTT. Encoded protein: CASSSDRVTNEKLFF. V usage is TRBV2 and J usage is TRBJ1-4, with 7 bases that match TRBD1. The V segment lost 5 bases and the J segment 1 base; nucleotides outside the gene matches: 4. Looked up from germline, CDR1 is SNHLY and CDR2 is FYNNEI. The CDR3 is made up of 15 amino acids.